The 16 T cell receptor beta chains below all came from one sample that was sequenced in a study of T cells in Graves' hyperthyroidism and ophthalmopathy. RNA transcripts served as the template for amplifying TCR beta CDR3 regions. RT-PCR in the first round (using the HTBI primer set) targeted the TCR CDR3. One entry per CDR3 protein, called by TCRdb with MiXCR from the multiplex PCR reads. The sample contains a few hundred thousand distinct CDR3 sequences, approximately 17% of which appear only once. The sequenced sample consisted of blood. All receptors derive from a woman aged 18-35 years with Graves' ophthalmopathy.

This clonotype was picked up many times. The chain combines TRBV20-1 with TRBJ2-5, with 14 bases matching TRBD2. From germline, CDR1 is DFQATT and CDR2 SNEGSKA (reference sequence). The CDR3 totals 18 residues. After removal of 6 bases from V and 4 bases from J, the junction contained 16 bases not matched to a gene. As DNA, the CDR3 is TGCAGTGCGGCCACCGGGACTAGCGGGAGTTTGGAGGGAGAGACCCAGTACTTC. This codes for CSAATGTSGSLEGETQYF.

V is TRBV9 and J is TRBJ2-3, with D uncertain. Germline V gene lookup returns CDR1 SGDLS and CDR2 YYNGEE. This CDR3 has 14 residues. The germline V and J ends were trimmed by 0 bases and 2 bases, with 7 bases remaining between them. The CDR3 DNA sequence: TGTGCCAGCAGCGTAGCGGGCTTCACAGATACGCAGTATTTT. It yields the protein CASSVAGFTDTQYF. The full variable domain, its missing parts supplied by reference TRBV9 and TRBJ2-3, is DSGVTQTPKHLITATGQRVTLRCSPRSGDLSVYWYQQSLDQGLQFLIQYYNGEERAKGNILERFSAQQFPDLHSELNLSSLELGDSALYFCASSVAGFTDTQYFGPGTRLTVL.

The V gene is TRBV20-1, the J gene TRBJ2-1; TRBD2 matches at 11 bases. The CDR3 runs 15 residues. CDR1 DFQATT and CDR2 SNEGSKA come from the germline V gene (reference sequence). Trimming at V came to 7 bases and at J to 0 bases, leaving 5 bases not matched to a gene. The CDR3 DNA follows: TGCAGTGTCATTACTAGCGGGAGCTCCTACAATGAGCAGTTCTTC. This gives the protein CSVITSGSSYNEQFF.

The sample holds a few counts of this clonotype. The V and J genes are TRBV7-9 and TRBJ2-2; no clear D gene. CDR1 SEHNR and CDR2 FQNEAQ come from the germline V gene (reference sequence). The V end was cut by 1 base, the J end by 6 bases, with 6 bases between. The CDR3 has 13 amino acids. CDR3 sequence (DNA): TGTGCCAGCAGCTTAGGCAGACCCGGGGAGCTGTTTTTT. Translating it yields CASSLGRPGELFF.

The chain recombines TRBV19 with TRBJ2-7, with a tentative D call TRBD2 (6 bases). The length of the CDR3 is 15 residues. CDR1 and CDR2 (germline): LNHDA, SQIVND (reference sequence). Trimming left V 3 bases short and J 2 bases short, with 14 bases between. The CDR3 loop reads CASSIHLAPTYEQYF. The DNA of the CDR3 is TGTGCCAGTAGTATTCACCTAGCGCCTACCTACGAGCAGTACTTC.

This clonotype was seen many times. The gene calls are TRBV5-6 and TRBJ1-2, with D unresolved. This CDR3 contains 13 residues. Germline-derived CDR1 and CDR2 are SGHDT and YYEEEE. V was shortened by 4 bases and J by 4 bases, with 11 bases between the two germline ends. The CDR3 DNA sequence: TGTGCCAGCAGCCCGTTTCTAGTCTATGGCTACACCTTC. Protein product: CASSPFLVYGYTF.

The V and J genes are TRBV10-1 and TRBJ2-7; 10 nucleotides match TRBD1. The CDR3 is made up of 14 amino acids. CDR1 and CDR2 from the germline V gene are WNHNN and SYGVQD (reference sequence). Losses at the gene ends were 5 bases for V and 4 bases for J; bases not matched to a gene: 5. The CDR3, as DNA: TGCGCCAGCAGTAAAGACAGGGGGCGGTACGAGCAGTACTTC. Its protein is CASSKDRGRYEQYF.

The genes are TRBV30 and TRBJ2-7; 9 nucleotides line up with TRBD1. The CDR3 loop spans 14 amino acids. The germline CDR1 and CDR2 sequences are GTSNPN and SVGIG (reference sequence). Germline trimming cut 0 bases from V and 9 bases from J; bases unmatched to any gene: 9. The CDR3 loop reads CAWSVGGTGFWQYF. The CDR3, as DNA: TGTGCCTGGAGTGTGGGGGGGACAGGGTTCTGGCAGTACTTC. The entire variable domain, with the rest obtained from reference TRBV30 and TRBJ2-7, is as follows: SQTIHQWPATLVQPVGSPLSLECTVEGTSNPNLYWYRQAAGRGLQLLFYSVGIGQISSEVPQNLSASRPQDRQFILSSKKLLLSDSGFYLCAWSVGGTGFWQYFGPGTRLTVT.

In this sample, this clonotype turned up many times. This chain uses TRBV7-2 with TRBJ1-5; D remains ambiguous. This CDR3 region has 14 residues. Trimming left V 4 bases short and J 5 bases short, with 12 bases between. CDR1 and CDR2 from the germline V gene are SGHTA and FQGNSA. The CDR3 region is CASSWAGFDQPQHF. In DNA form, the CDR3 reads TGTGCCAGCAGCTGGGCGGGTTTTGATCAGCCCCAGCATTTT.

This clonotype has a count of ten or more. The chain couples TRBV2 to TRBJ2-7; 8 bases match TRBD2. This CDR3 has 14 amino acids. V lost 6 bases, J lost 3 bases, and 7 bases stayed unmatched. CDR1 is SNHLY, CDR2 FYNNEI, per germline. The CDR3 coding sequence is TGTGCCAGCAGGGCCGGGACTAGTTACTACGAGCAGTACTTC. Its protein product is CASRAGTSYYEQYF. The complete variable domain, with remaining parts taken from reference TRBV2 and TRBJ2-7, reads EPEVTQTPSHQVTQMGQEVILRCVPISNHLYFYWYRQILGQKVEFLVSFYNNEISEKSEIFDDQFSVERPDGSNFTLKIRSTKLEDSAMYFCASRAGTSYYEQYFGPGTRLTVT.

This chain links TRBV9 with TRBJ2-4; a possible D gene is TRBD2 (7 bases). Per germline, CDR1 SGDLS and CDR2 YYNGEE. The ends were cut back, 4 bases at V and 6 bases at J, with 14 bases in the middle. The length of the CDR3 is 14 residues. The CDR3 here is CASSTPGGGNIQYF. CDR3 DNA: TGTGCCAGCAGCACGCCGGGGGGCGGAAACATTCAGTACTTC.

In this sample, this clonotype turned up many times. The chain carries TRBV7-6 and TRBJ1-2, with D perhaps TRBD1 (5 bases). V was clipped by 3 bases and J by 10 bases, with 21 bases between them. Germline-derived CDR1 and CDR2 are SGHVS and FNYEAQ. The CDR3 totals 15 residues. The CDR3 sequence is CASSFTTVQPKDYTF. The CDR3 region has the DNA TGTGCCAGCAGCTTTACGACAGTTCAACCGAAGGACTACACCTTC.

CDR3 coding DNA: TGTGCCAGCAGCCAAGATTTTCGGGGGGGCGCGGATGAGCAGTTCTTC. Its protein product is CASSQDFRGGADEQFF. This rearrangement joins TRBV3-1 to TRBJ2-1; 8 nucleotides agree with TRBD2. The V and J ends lost 0 bases and 8 bases, in that order; junction bases with no gene match: 9. CDR3 length: 16 amino acids. In germline, CDR1 is LGHDT, CDR2 YNNKEL (reference sequence).

V gene TRBV5-1 combines with J gene TRBJ1-6; tentative D call: TRBD1 (6 bases). Trimming removed 3 bases at V and 7 bases at J, with 14 bases between. The V gene's germline CDR1 is SGHRS and CDR2 YFSETQ. The CDR3 loop spans 15 amino acids. The CDR3 loop is CASSSRGGENSPLHF. The DNA of the CDR3 is TGCGCCAGCAGCTCTAGAGGGGGGGAGAATTCACCCCTCCACTTT.

This clonotype has a handful of counts. The chain couples TRBV28 to TRBJ1-6; D is uncertain. From germline, CDR1 is MDHEN and CDR2 SYDVKM. The CDR3 is made up of 17 amino acids. Trimming left V 1 base short and J 0 bases short, with 10 bases between. CDR3 loop: CASSLFPESSYNSPLHF. The CDR3 nucleotides read TGTGCCAGCAGTTTATTCCCGGAGAGCTCCTATAATTCACCCCTCCACTTT.

This clonotype was recorded at least ten times. The DNA for the CDR3 is TGCAGTGCTAGGTGGGGGATGAGCAATCAGCCCCAGCATTTT. Its protein is CSARWGMSNQPQHF. V is TRBV20-1 and J is TRBJ1-5; a possible D gene is TRBD1 (5 bases). The CDR3 sequence is 14 residues long. Germline loops: CDR1 DFQATT, CDR2 SNEGSKA (reference sequence). Trimming stripped 3 bases from V and 1 base from J, with 10 bases between.